This TCR beta chain appears in the sequencing data of a study of T cells and Merkel cell carcinoma outcomes. Regarding the study as a whole: Merkel cell carcinoma outcomes were reportedly predicted by repertoire and T-cell density.

Notes on this clone: Its antigen is unknown.

Only in-frame clones appear in the TCRdb table, and some are missing; sequencing was by immunoSEQ multiplex PCR. The table has 8,500 to 10,000 clones, roughly 80% seen once; the top ten hold 2% to 3%. The CDR3 is 14 amino acids. Germline V gene sequence: CDR1 SGHDT, CDR2 YYEEEE. V dropped 1 base and J dropped 1 base, with 7 bases sitting between them. The sequence was obtained from a human donor with Merkel cell carcinoma. The sequencing sample was made of tumor tissue from Merkel cell carcinoma. The genes are TRBV5-6 and TRBJ2-3; D gene uncertain. The CDR3 DNA is TGTGCCAGCAGCTTGATATCCGGCACAGATACGCAGTATTTT. Protein product: CASSLISGTDTQYF.